The sequence of this TCR beta chain was determined in a study of cytotoxic CD8 clonotypes in ibrutinib-treated CLL. About the research overall: On average, each sample had some 260,000 productive templates and under 95,000 productive rearrangements. Notes on the study in general: Contraction or stability on treatment was seen for public clonotypes, which were uncommon. In sustained-remission versus progressing patients, sampling times differed.

Data came from immunoSEQ multiplex PCR; TCRdb stores just in-frame clones and leaves some out. The sample contains 250,000 or so clones, under 75% of which appear only once. Trimming shortened V by 4 bases and J by 0 bases, and 7 bases separated the two germline ends. The CDR3 is 13 residues long. Germline CDR1 is LNHDA and CDR2 is SQIVND (reference sequence). Notes on this clone: Antigen: not known.

The genes are TRBV19 and TRBJ2-7; D unresolved. The origin of this receptor is a human donor with chronic lymphocytic leukemia. The sample was PBMCs, taken after 24 months of ibrutinib treatment. The CDR3 DNA is TGTGCCAGTAGTACGGCGAGCTCCTACGAGCAGTACTTC. This sequence encodes CASSTASSYEQYF.